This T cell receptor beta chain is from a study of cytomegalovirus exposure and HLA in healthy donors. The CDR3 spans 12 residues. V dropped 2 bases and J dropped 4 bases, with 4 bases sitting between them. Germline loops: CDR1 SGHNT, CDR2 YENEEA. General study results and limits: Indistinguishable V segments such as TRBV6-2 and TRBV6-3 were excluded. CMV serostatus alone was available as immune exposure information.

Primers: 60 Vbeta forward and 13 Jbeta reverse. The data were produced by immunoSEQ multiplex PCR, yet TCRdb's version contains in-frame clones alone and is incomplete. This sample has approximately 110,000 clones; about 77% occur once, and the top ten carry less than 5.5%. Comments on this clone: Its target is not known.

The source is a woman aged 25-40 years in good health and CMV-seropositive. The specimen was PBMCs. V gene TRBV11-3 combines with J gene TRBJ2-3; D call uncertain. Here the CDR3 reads CASSLSADTQYF. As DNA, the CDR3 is TGTGCCAGCAGCTTAAGCGCAGATACGCAGTATTTT.